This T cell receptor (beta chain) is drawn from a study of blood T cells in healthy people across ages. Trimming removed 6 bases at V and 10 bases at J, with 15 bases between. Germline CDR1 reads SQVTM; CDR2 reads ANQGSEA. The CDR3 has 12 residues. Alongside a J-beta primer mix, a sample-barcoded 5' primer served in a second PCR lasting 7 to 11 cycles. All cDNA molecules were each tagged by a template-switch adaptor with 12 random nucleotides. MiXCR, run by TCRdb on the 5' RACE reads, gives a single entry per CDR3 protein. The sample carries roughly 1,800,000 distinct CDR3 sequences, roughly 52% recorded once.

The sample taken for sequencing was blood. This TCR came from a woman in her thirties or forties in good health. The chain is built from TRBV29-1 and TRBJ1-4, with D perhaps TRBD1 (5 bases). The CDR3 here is CSVRDSLPKLFF. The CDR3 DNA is TGCAGCGTCCGCGACAGCTTACCAAAACTGTTTTTT. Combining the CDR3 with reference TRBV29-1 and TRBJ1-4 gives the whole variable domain SAVISQKPSRDICQRGTSLTIQCQVDSQVTMMFWYRQQPGQSLTLIATANQGSEATYESGFVIDKFPISRPNLTFSTLTVSNMSPEDSSIYLCSVRDSLPKLFFGSGTQLSVL.